One and the same sample provided the 18 T cell receptor beta chains below, sequenced in a study of T cell responses to AZD1222 COVID-19 vaccine. The table came from immunoSEQ multiplex PCR; TCRdb's copy has only in-frame clones and leaves some out. The profile shows more than 110,000 clones, about 90% of them singletons. The sample in question was peripheral blood, obtained on day 0 of AZD1222 vaccination. Source of these receptors: an adult in good health.

J is TRBJ2-7 and V is TRBV15; 8 positions match TRBD2. This CDR3 has 14 residues. V was pared by 0 bases and J by 6 bases, with 4 bases of the junction left unmatched. Looked up from germline, CDR1 is LNHNV and CDR2 is YYDKDF (reference sequence). Here the CDR3 DNA reads TGTGCCACCAGCAGAGATCGCACTAGCGGCGAGCAGTACTTC. Amino acids: CATSRDRTSGEQYF.

For the CDR3, the DNA is TGTGCCAGTTCCGCGGACAGGGACACTGAAGCTTTCTTT. Protein: CASSADRDTEAFF. This chain joins TRBV19 and TRBJ1-1, with 8 bases identical to TRBD1. Trimming removed 8 bases from V and 3 bases from J; junction bases left unmatched: 5. The CDR3 has 13 residues. The germline CDR1 and CDR2 sequences are LNHDA and SQIVND (reference sequence).

This rearrangement joins TRBV3-1 (or the pseudogene TRBV3-2) to TRBJ1-5; D unresolved. Trimming shortened V by 1 base and J by 9 bases, and 10 bases separated the two germline ends. The CDR3 is 13 residues long. CDR1 is LGHDT, CDR2 YNNKEL, per germline (reference sequence). The CDR3 nucleotides are TGTGCCAGCAGCCAAGCCGCTGAAGGGCCCCAGCATTTT. This gives the protein CASSQAAEGPQHF.

The V and J genes are TRBV7-6 and TRBJ1-4, with D possibly TRBD1 on 5 matching bases. There are 14 residues in the CDR3. The V gene lost 1 base and the J gene lost 8 bases, with 11 bases spanning the gap. CDR1 and CDR2 (germline): SGHVS, FNYEAQ. Written as DNA, the CDR3 is TGTGCCAGCAGCTTAGAGGGGCATTGGGAAAAACTGTTTTTT. It is translated as CASSLEGHWEKLFF.

CDR3 DNA: TGTGCCAGCAGTTTATTCCGGGAGGGCTACGAGCAGTACTTC. Protein sequence: CASSLFREGYEQYF. V gene TRBV27 combines with J gene TRBJ2-7; 8 positions agree with TRBD2. The CDR3 is 14 residues long. After removal of 1 base from V and 3 bases from J, the junction contained 2 bases not matched to a gene. The germline V gene encodes CDR1 MNHEY and CDR2 SMNVEV (reference sequence).

The gene calls are TRBV10-1 and TRBJ1-1; the D is unclear. CDR1 and CDR2 (germline): WNHNN, SYGVQD (reference sequence). V was cut by 3 bases and J by 1 base, with 9 bases left in between. This CDR3 is built from 14 residues. Here the CDR3 DNA reads TGCGCCAGCAGTGACGGCGAGAAGAACACTGAAGCTTTCTTT. Its translation is CASSDGEKNTEAFF.

The chain is built from TRBV7-2 and TRBJ2-2, with 9 bases lining up with TRBD1. CDR3 length equals 14 residues. Germline assignment: CDR1 SGHTA and CDR2 FQGNSA. V dropped 5 bases and J dropped 5; count of bases not matched to a gene: 3. The CDR3: CASSPGTGTGELFF. CDR3 nucleotides: TGTGCCAGCAGCCCCGGGACAGGGACCGGGGAGCTGTTTTTT.

The chain carries TRBV29-1 and TRBJ1-1; D gene ambiguous. Germline lookup yields CDR1 SQVTM and CDR2 ANQGSEA. Between the trimmed V and J ends, which lost 0 bases and 7 bases, there was a span of 12 bases. The CDR3 has 13 amino acids. The CDR3 bases are TGCAGCGTTGAAGATGGGGTTCGTATTGAAGCTTTCTTT. Its translation is CSVEDGVRIEAFF.

Only one count was recorded for this clone. This chain uses TRBV7-9 with TRBJ1-3; D not certain. V shed 1 base and J shed 7 bases, with 5 bases lying between them. The CDR3 extends over 12 amino acids. Germline CDR1 reads SEHNR; CDR2 reads FQNEAQ (reference sequence). CDR3 region: CASSLEANTIYF. CDR3 DNA sequence: TGTGCCAGCAGCTTAGAGGCGAACACCATATATTTT.

The chain couples TRBV9 to TRBJ2-2, with 10 bases matching TRBD2. Germline CDR1 is SGDLS and CDR2 is YYNGEE. V was clipped by 3 bases and J by 4 bases; unmatched bases: 3. The CDR3 is 15 amino acids. CDR3 amino acids: CASSGGLAATGELFF. CDR3 DNA: TGTGCCAGCAGCGGCGGACTAGCGGCCACCGGGGAGCTGTTTTTT.

The J gene is TRBJ2-7, the V gene TRBV3-1 (or the pseudogene TRBV3-2), with 7 bases lining up with TRBD1. The V segment lost 1 base and the J segment 6 bases; nucleotides outside the gene matches: 6. CDR1 is LGHDT, CDR2 YNNKEL, per germline (reference sequence). This CDR3 comprises 14 residues. This CDR3 reads CASSQGVGGGEQYF. The CDR3, as DNA: TGTGCCAGCAGCCAAGGGGTAGGGGGCGGCGAGCAGTACTTC.

This sequence joins TRBV30 and TRBJ1-6; no definite D call. Trimming cost V 3 bases and J 6 bases, with 9 bases left between them. The CDR3 length is 13 residues. The germline V gene has CDR1 GTSNPN and CDR2 SVGIG (reference sequence). For the CDR3, the DNA is TGTGCCTGGAGAGAGGCCCTTAATTCACCCCTCCACTTT. It translates to CAWREALNSPLHF.

This chain uses TRBV7-2 with TRBJ2-5; 14 nucleotides match TRBD2. Trimming cost V 5 bases and J 1 base; bases outside gene matches: 6. This CDR3 region has 17 residues. Germline loops: CDR1 SGHTA, CDR2 FQGNSA. CDR3 coding DNA: TGTGCCAGCAGCCTGGGGACTAGCGGGAGTCCCCAAGAGACCCAGTACTTC. Translation gives CASSLGTSGSPQETQYF. The variable domain in full, completed from reference TRBV7-2 and TRBJ2-5, reads GAGVSQSPSNKVTEKGKDVELRCDPISGHTALYWYRQSLGQGLEFLIYFQGNSAPDKSGLPSDRFSAERTGGSVSTLTIQRTQQEDSAVYLCASSLGTSGSPQETQYFGPGTRLLVL.

J is TRBJ1-1 and V is TRBV7-8; 7 bases align to TRBD1. There are 15 residues in the CDR3. The V gene's germline CDR1 is SGHVS and CDR2 FQNEAQ. V shed 5 bases and J 7 bases; nucleotides not matched to a gene: 13. CDR3 in DNA: TGTGCCAGCAGCCACCGACAGGGTAAGATTGGTGAAGCTTTCTTT. Protein: CASSHRQGKIGEAFF.

Here the CDR3 reads CASSLIPAELSYEQYF. CDR3 coding DNA: TGTGCCAGCAGCTTAATTCCAGCGGAATTATCCTACGAGCAGTACTTC. This sequence joins TRBV7-2 and TRBJ2-7; D might be TRBD2 (5 bases). The length of the CDR3 is 16 residues. Looked up from germline, CDR1 is SGHTA and CDR2 is FQGNSA. V was clipped by 2 bases and J by 1 base, with 15 bases between them.

V usage is TRBV19 and J usage is TRBJ1-2; 8 bases match TRBD1. In germline, CDR1 is LNHDA, CDR2 SQIVND (reference sequence). The CDR3 extends over 16 amino acids. J gave up 1 base and V 4 bases, and 8 bases lay outside the gene matches. The CDR3 bases are TGTGCCAGTAGTACCTACGACAGGGGAGATAACTATGGCTACACCTTC. Its protein is CASSTYDRGDNYGYTF.

This clone was seen only a few times. The chain links TRBV7-2 to TRBJ2-7; TRBD2 matches at 11 bases. V trimming: 5 bases; J trimming: 5 bases; junction bases outside the gene matches: 11. The CDR3 loop spans 16 amino acids. CDR1 and CDR2 from the germline V gene are SGHTA and FQGNSA. The CDR3, as DNA: TGTGCCAGCAGCATCATAGCGGGAGGGCCTTGGAACGAGCAGTACTTC. This codes for CASSIIAGGPWNEQYF. The entire variable domain, with the rest obtained from reference TRBV7-2 and TRBJ2-7, is as follows: GAGVSQSPSNKVTEKGKDVELRCDPISGHTALYWYRQSLGQGLEFLIYFQGNSAPDKSGLPSDRFSAERTGGSVSTLTIQRTQQEDSAVYLCASSIIAGGPWNEQYFGPGTRLTVT.

This chain joins TRBV28 and TRBJ2-3; 9 bases line up with TRBD1. CDR1 is MDHEN and CDR2 is SYDVKM in the germline V gene. The trim removed 6 bases at V and 2 bases at J, leaving 9 bases unmatched. This CDR3 has 16 amino acids. The CDR3 nucleotides read TGTGCCAGCAGCTCCGCTGGACAGGGGCCCACAGATACGCAGTATTTT. Its translation is CASSSAGQGPTDTQYF.